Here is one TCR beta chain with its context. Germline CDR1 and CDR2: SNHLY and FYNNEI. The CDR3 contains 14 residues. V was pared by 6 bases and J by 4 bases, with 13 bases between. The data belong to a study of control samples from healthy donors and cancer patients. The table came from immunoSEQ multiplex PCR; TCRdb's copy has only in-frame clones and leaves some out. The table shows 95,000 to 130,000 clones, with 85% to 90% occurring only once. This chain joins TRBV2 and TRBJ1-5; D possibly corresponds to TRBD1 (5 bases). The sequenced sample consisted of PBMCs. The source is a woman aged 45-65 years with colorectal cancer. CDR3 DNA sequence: TGTGCCAGCAGCGCGCGGGGGAGGAATCAGCCCCAGCATTTT. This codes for CASSARGRNQPQHF.